The T cell receptor beta chain under discussion was sequenced for a study of CD8+CD57+ T cells in acquired aplastic anemia. Whole-study findings and limits: Common to patients and controls were roughly 30 CD8+ CDR3 sequences.

Details on this clonotype: Its antigen is unknown.

By flow cytometry, patients selected for sequencing had shown an expansion of CD8+CD57+ cells. TCR beta VDJ and CDR3 profiling used genomic DNA as template. TCRdb analysed the reads with MiXCR anew, one entry per CDR3 protein. Found here are 260,000 or so distinct CDR3 sequences, approximately 82% of them singletons; the top ten hold 40% to 55%. V shed 10 bases and J 3 bases; nucleotides not matched to a gene: 7. The CDR3 is 15 amino acids. CDR1 and CDR2 (germline): KGHDR, SFDVKD. The rearrangement uses TRBV24-1 and TRBJ2-3; 12 bases are a match to TRBD2. The sequencing input was sorted CD4+, CD8+, or CD8+CD57+ T cells (not recorded which) from PBMCs. The receptor was isolated from a human donor with aplastic anemia. CDR3 region: CATSLAGGPTDTQYF. The CDR3 nucleotides read TGTGCCACTTCTCTAGCGGGGGGGCCAACAGATACGCAGTATTTT.